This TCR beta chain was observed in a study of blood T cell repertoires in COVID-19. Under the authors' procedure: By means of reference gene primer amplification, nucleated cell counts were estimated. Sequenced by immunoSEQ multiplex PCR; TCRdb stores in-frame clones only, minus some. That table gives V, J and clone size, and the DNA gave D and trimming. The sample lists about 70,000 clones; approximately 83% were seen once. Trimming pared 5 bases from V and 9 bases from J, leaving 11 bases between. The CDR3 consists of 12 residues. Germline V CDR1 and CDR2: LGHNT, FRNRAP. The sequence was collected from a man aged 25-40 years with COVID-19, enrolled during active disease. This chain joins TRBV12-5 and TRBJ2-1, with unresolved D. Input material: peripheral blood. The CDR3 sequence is CASGIDLGEQFF. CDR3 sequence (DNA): TGTGCTAGTGGTATCGACTTGGGTGAGCAGTTCTTC.